Below are 7 T cell receptor beta chains sequenced from a single sample in a study of cytomegalovirus exposure and HLA in healthy donors. This PCR relied on a set of 60 Vbeta primers and 13 Jbeta primers. TCRdb's table, derived via immunoSEQ multiplex PCR, lists solely in-frame clones and lacks some. The table has 150,000 to 200,000 clones, around 82% seen once. Sequences were obtained from PBMCs. The receptors were sampled from a woman aged 45-65 years in good health and CMV-seropositive.

This clone was seen a handful of times. This sequence joins TRBV19 and TRBJ2-6; D is uncertain. Germline CDR1 is LNHDA and CDR2 is SQIVND (reference sequence). V was shortened by 5 bases and J by 4 bases, with 12 bases between the two germline ends. The CDR3 spans 15 residues. CDR3 region: CASSQALAGANVLTF. The CDR3 DNA reads TGTGCCAGTAGTCAGGCTTTGGCGGGGGCCAACGTCCTGACTTTC.

This clone appeared a few times. This chain links TRBV18 with TRBJ1-1; D unresolved. The germline V gene has CDR1 KGHSH and CDR2 LQKENI. V gave up 4 bases and J gave up 0 bases, with 12 bases separating them. This CDR3 has 15 amino acids. The DNA of the CDR3 is TGTGCCAGCTCACAGTCTCAGATTATGAACACTGAAGCTTTCTTT. Protein product: CASSQSQIMNTEAFF.

V and J are TRBV7-9 and TRBJ2-3; 13 bases map to TRBD2. The V segment lost 5 bases and the J segment 4 bases; nucleotides outside the gene matches: 9. Germline-derived CDR1 and CDR2 are SEHNR and FQNEAQ (reference sequence). This CDR3 has 17 residues. CDR3: CASSKKLAGGRADTQYF. The CDR3 DNA follows: TGTGCCAGCAGCAAAAAACTAGCGGGGGGGCGTGCAGATACGCAGTATTTT.

The gene calls are TRBV4-1 and TRBJ2-7, with D maybe TRBD2 (5 bases). The germline V and J ends were trimmed by 0 bases and 0 bases, with 18 bases remaining between them. Germline V gene data show CDR1 as MGHRA and CDR2 as YSYEKL. The CDR3 loop spans 18 amino acids. The CDR3 reads CASSQETRERASSYEQYF. As DNA, the CDR3 is TGCGCCAGCAGCCAAGAAACGCGTGAGAGGGCCTCCTCCTACGAGCAGTACTTC.

V gene TRBV5-1 combines with J gene TRBJ2-3; 10 positions match TRBD2. CDR1 is SGHRS and CDR2 is YFSETQ in the germline V gene. The CDR3 sequence is 17 residues long. With V trimmed by 4 bases and J by 0 bases, 8 bases remained unmatched. The CDR3 loop is CASSPLAGAFSTDTQYF. In DNA form, the CDR3 reads TGCGCCAGCAGCCCCCTAGCGGGGGCCTTTAGCACAGATACGCAGTATTTT.

The chain recombines TRBV5-5 with TRBJ1-6; 8 positions match TRBD1. In germline, CDR1 is SGHKS, CDR2 YYEKEE (reference sequence). This CDR3 comprises 13 residues. The ends lost 4 bases at V and 9 bases at J; junction bases unmatched: 3. The CDR3 sequence is CASSRDRSSPLHF. CDR3 DNA: TGTGCCAGCAGCCGGGACAGGAGTTCACCCCTCCACTTT.

The V call is TRBV5-1, the J call TRBJ2-7, with D tentatively TRBD2 (5 bases). The germline V gene encodes CDR1 SGHRS and CDR2 YFSETQ. The CDR3 loop spans 12 amino acids. V lost 0 bases to trimming and J lost 11 bases, with 12 bases between them. CDR3 nucleotide sequence: TGCGCCAGCAGCTTGGAATTGGGGAGCAAGTACTTC. Translated, it gives CASSLELGSKYF.